This passage covers 28 T cell receptor beta chains from one sample sequenced in a study of T cells in Graves' hyperthyroidism and ophthalmopathy. TCR beta CDR3 sequences were amplified from RNA transcripts. HTBI primers were employed in a first-round RT-PCR of the TCR CDR3. TCRdb ran MiXCR on the multiplex PCR reads and lists one entry per CDR3 protein. The sample contains about 740,000 distinct CDR3 sequences, about 15% of which appear only once. Input material: blood. The receptors derive from a woman aged 18-29 years with Graves' hyperthyroidism.

This clonotype has a count of ten or more. The chain combines TRBV20-1 with TRBJ1-4; weak D call: TRBD1 (5 bases). The V gene lost 5 bases and the J gene lost 4 bases, with 11 bases spanning the gap. Germline lookup yields CDR1 DFQATT and CDR2 SNEGSKA (reference sequence). This CDR3 is 13 amino acids long. CDR3 sequence (DNA): TGCAGTGCTCAGACAGCCGATAATGAAAAACTGTTTTTT. Amino acids: CSAQTADNEKLFF.

In its sample, this clonotype was seen many times. The gene calls are TRBV7-9 and TRBJ2-7; D gene ambiguous. Germline V gene lookup returns CDR1 SEHNR and CDR2 FQNEAQ (reference sequence). The V and J ends lost 2 bases and 3 bases respectively, with 8 bases between them. This CDR3 contains 13 residues. The CDR3 region has the DNA TGTGCCAGCAGCTTACGTTCCGACTACGAGCAGTACTTC. It specifies CASSLRSDYEQYF.

Comments on this clonotype: A much larger clone differs by one base, so this may be a read error. The V call is TRBV20-1, the J call TRBJ2-3, with 9 nucleotides matching TRBD2. Germline V lookup: CDR1 DFQATT, CDR2 SNEGSKA (reference sequence). The CDR3 contains 14 residues. The CDR3 is CSASGAGGTVTQYF. Written as DNA, the CDR3 is TGCAGTGCTAGTGGTGCGGGAGGGACAGTTACGCAGTATTTT.

Notes on this clonotype: A much larger clone lies a single base off, so this may be a read error. The J gene is TRBJ2-1, the V gene TRBV27, with D perhaps TRBD1 or TRBD2 (5 bases each). There are 13 residues in the CDR3. Trimming took 3 bases from V and 10 from J, leaving 13 bases between them. Germline CDR1 reads MNHEY; CDR2 reads SMNVEV (reference sequence). CDR3 sequence: CASSFSAGTEQFF. CDR3 DNA sequence: TGTGCCAGCAGTTTTTCCGCAGGGACCGAGCAGTTCTTC.

This clonotype showed up many times. The chain couples TRBV24-1 to TRBJ2-1, with a possible D match to TRBD2 (6 bases). The germline V gene encodes CDR1 KGHDR and CDR2 SFDVKD. This CDR3 comprises 17 residues. Trimming took 3 bases from V and 1 from J, leaving 15 bases between them. CDR3 region: CATSDGTPKESYNEQFF. The CDR3 nucleotides read TGTGCCACCAGTGATGGGACTCCGAAAGAATCCTACAATGAGCAGTTCTTC.

The rearrangement uses TRBV7-9 and TRBJ2-2; 8 nucleotides align to TRBD2. V trimming: 6 bases; J trimming: 7 bases; junction bases outside the gene matches: 10. This CDR3 spans 15 amino acids. Germline V lookup: CDR1 SEHNR, CDR2 FQNEAQ (reference sequence). Here the CDR3 reads CASRAGTSFGGELFF. CDR3 sequence (DNA): TGTGCCAGCAGGGCCGGGACTAGTTTCGGCGGGGAGCTGTTTTTT.

This clonotype was detected a few times. This sequence may be a read error, since a much larger clone differs from it by one base. The rearrangement joins TRBV11-2 to TRBJ2-7; 8 nucleotides align to TRBD2. The CDR3 loop spans 14 amino acids. Germline-derived CDR1 and CDR2 are SGHAT and FQNNGV. V lost 6 bases, J lost 5 bases, and 9 bases stayed unmatched. CDR3 sequence reads: CASRLAARYDEQYF. CDR3 nucleotide sequence: TGTGCCAGCAGACTAGCGGCCCGATATGACGAGCAGTACTTC.

This chain uses TRBV4-3 with TRBJ2-1; 7 bases align to TRBD2. From germline, CDR1 is LGHNA and CDR2 YSLEER. The CDR3 extends over 16 amino acids. V was clipped by 3 bases and J by 3 bases; unmatched bases: 8. CDR3 sequence (DNA): TGCGCCAGCAGCCAGGGGCTAGCGGAGATCTACAATGAGCAGTTCTTC. Its translation is CASSQGLAEIYNEQFF.

Ten or more counts support this clonotype. The rearrangement uses TRBV18 and TRBJ2-3, with D perhaps matching TRBD1 (5 bases). Germline V gene lookup returns CDR1 KGHSH and CDR2 LQKENI. The CDR3 loop spans 15 amino acids. V was clipped by 1 base and J by 4 bases, with 12 bases between them. The CDR3 is CASSPQGPGADTQYF. The CDR3 bases are TGTGCCAGCTCACCACAGGGGCCTGGTGCAGATACGCAGTATTTT.

The table lists this clonotype with a few counts. The chain carries TRBV14 and TRBJ2-1, with D possibly matching TRBD2 (6 bases). Trimming cost V 3 bases and J 12 bases, with 12 bases left between them. Germline assignment: CDR1 SGHDN and CDR2 FVKESK. This CDR3 comprises 12 residues. DNA for the CDR3: TGTGCCAGCAGCCACCCGGGGGATTGGCAGTTCTTC. As protein: CASSHPGDWQFF. Filled out from reference TRBV14 and TRBJ2-1, the complete variable domain reads EAGVTQFPSHSVIEKGQTVTLRCDPISGHDNLYWYRRVMGKEIKFLLHFVKESKQDESGMPNNRFLAERTGGTYSTLKVQPAELEDSGVYFCASSHPGDWQFFGPGTRLTVL.

This clonotype was detected ten times or more. This rearrangement joins TRBV3-1 to TRBJ2-1; a weak D match, TRBD1 (5 bases). Trimming stripped 4 bases from V and 1 base from J, with 11 bases between. Germline CDR1 and CDR2: LGHDT and YNNKEL (reference sequence). CDR3 length equals 15 residues. The CDR3 nucleotides are TGTGCCAGCAGCCGCTACGGACAATCCTACAATGAGCAGTTCTTC. It translates to CASSRYGQSYNEQFF.

This clonotype was counted at least ten times. The genes are TRBV9 and TRBJ1-5, with 7 nucleotides matching TRBD1. Germline trimming cut 4 bases from V and 4 bases from J; bases unmatched to any gene: 8. Germline V gene sequence: CDR1 SGDLS, CDR2 YYNGEE. The CDR3 length is 15 residues. The CDR3 nucleotides are TGTGCCAGCAGCCCAACCGGGACAGATAATCAGCCCCAGCATTTT. It codes for CASSPTGTDNQPQHF.

The V call is TRBV9, the J call TRBJ2-1; tentatively, D is TRBD1 or TRBD2 (6 bases each). There are 15 residues in the CDR3. Germline CDR1 SGDLS, CDR2 YYNGEE. Trimming removed 3 bases at V and 3 bases at J, with 13 bases between. Written as DNA, the CDR3 is TGTGCCAGCAGCGCGTCGGGGGCGGACTACAATGAGCAGTTCTTC. Amino acids: CASSASGADYNEQFF.

The chain joins TRBV14 to TRBJ2-7; D remains unclear. The length of the CDR3 is 14 residues. The germline V gene has CDR1 SGHDN and CDR2 FVKESK. The V and J ends lost 1 base and 2 bases respectively, with 9 bases between them. The DNA of the CDR3 is TGTGCCAGCAGCCAAGGGTCAGGACCCTACGAGCAGTACTTC. It encodes CASSQGSGPYEQYF. Based on the CDR3 plus reference TRBV14 and TRBJ2-7, the full variable domain is EAGVTQFPSHSVIEKGQTVTLRCDPISGHDNLYWYRRVMGKEIKFLLHFVKESKQDESGMPNNRFLAERTGGTYSTLKVQPAELEDSGVYFCASSQGSGPYEQYFGPGTRLTVT.

The V gene is TRBV19, the J gene TRBJ2-5; 16 nucleotides match TRBD2. The J segment lost 5 bases and the V segment lost 2 bases, leaving 14 bases of the junction unmatched. The germline V gene encodes CDR1 LNHDA and CDR2 SQIVND (reference sequence). The CDR3 is 20 amino acids. The CDR3 sequence: CASSIRSPGTSGRALETQYF. CDR3 DNA: TGTGCCAGTAGTATAAGGAGCCCGGGGACTAGCGGGAGGGCCTTGGAGACCCAGTACTTC. Combining the CDR3 with reference TRBV19 and TRBJ2-5 gives the whole variable domain DGGITQSPKYLFRKEGQNVTLSCEQNLNHDAMYWYRQDPGQGLRLIYYSQIVNDFQKGDIAEGYSVSREKKESFPLTVTSAQKNPTAFYLCASSIRSPGTSGRALETQYFGPGTRLLVL.

This clonotype was picked up a small number of times. The chain links TRBV9 to TRBJ2-4; the match to TRBD2 covers 7 bases. Per the germline V gene, CDR1 is SGDLS and CDR2 is YYNGEE. CDR3 length equals 13 residues. V lost 5 bases, J lost 8 bases, and 7 bases stayed unmatched. In nucleotides, the CDR3 is TGTGCCAGCAGTCCAACCCGGGAGGACATTCAGTACTTC. Protein sequence: CASSPTREDIQYF.

The chain links TRBV19 to TRBJ2-5; no clear D gene. Germline-derived CDR1 and CDR2 are LNHDA and SQIVND (reference sequence). The V gene lost 6 bases and the J gene lost 5 bases, with 19 bases spanning the gap. CDR3 size: 15 residues. CDR3 sequence reads: CASSPPGPRRETQYF. DNA for the CDR3: TGTGCCAGTAGCCCCCCGGGCCCCCGCCGGGAGACCCAGTACTTC. Variable domain in full (rest from reference TRBV19 and TRBJ2-5): DGGITQSPKYLFRKEGQNVTLSCEQNLNHDAMYWYRQDPGQGLRLIYYSQIVNDFQKGDIAEGYSVSREKKESFPLTVTSAQKNPTAFYLCASSPPGPRRETQYFGPGTRLLVL.

This clonotype occurred many times. The chain couples TRBV3-1 to TRBJ1-1; 9 bases map to TRBD1. Germline V gene data show CDR1 as LGHDT and CDR2 as YNNKEL (reference sequence). V trimming: 5 bases; J trimming: 5 bases; junction bases outside the gene matches: 6. The length of the CDR3 is 14 residues. The CDR3 DNA reads TGTGCCAGCAGCTGGACAGGGGTAAGAACTGAAGCTTTCTTT. Encoded protein: CASSWTGVRTEAFF. Combining the CDR3 with reference TRBV3-1 and TRBJ1-1 gives the whole variable domain DTAVSQTPKYLVTQMGNDKSIKCEQNLGHDTMYWYKQDSKKFLKIMFSYNNKELIINETVPNRFSPKSPDKAHLNLHINSLELGDSAVYFCASSWTGVRTEAFFGQGTRLTVV.

CDR3 DNA: TGTGCCAGCTCACCATCCCTCCTTGGACAGAATAATTCACCCCTCCACTTT. It codes for CASSPSLLGQNNSPLHF. The genes are TRBV18 and TRBJ1-6, with D perhaps TRBD1 (6 bases). This CDR3 has 17 amino acids. Germline V lookup: CDR1 KGHSH, CDR2 LQKENI. V lost 2 bases and J lost 5, with 16 bases in between.

The V call is TRBV5-4, the J call TRBJ1-2; TRBD1 is a possible D gene (5 bases). CDR1 is SGHNT and CDR2 is YYREEE in the germline V gene (reference sequence). The CDR3 is 16 amino acids. Deletions cut 3 bases from V and 5 bases from J, with 20 bases between. The CDR3 bases are TGTGCCAGCAGCTCACTTGGGGACCTTCCGTCTTATGGCTACACCTTC. It translates to CASSSLGDLPSYGYTF.

The rearrangement links TRBV6-1 to TRBJ2-3, with a tentative D call TRBD2 (6 bases). Germline values: CDR1 MNHNS, CDR2 SASEGT. The V and J ends lost 8 bases and 2 bases respectively, with 8 bases between them. The CDR3 loop spans 12 amino acids. CDR3 loop: CASGGVTDTQYF. The CDR3 nucleotides are TGTGCCAGCGGCGGGGTCACAGATACGCAGTATTTT.

This clonotype turned up a few times. The chain combines TRBV29-1 with TRBJ1-2; D is unclear. CDR1 and CDR2 (germline): SQVTM, ANQGSEA. This CDR3 spans 11 amino acids. V lost 5 bases and J 0 bases, leaving 4 bases between the germline ends. The CDR3 reads CSVQPNYGYTF. The DNA for the CDR3 is TGCAGCGTTCAGCCTAACTATGGCTACACCTTC.

The V gene is TRBV11-2, the J gene TRBJ1-4, with D tentatively TRBD1 (5 bases). This CDR3 region has 15 residues. The germline CDR1 and CDR2 sequences are SGHAT and FQNNGV. Trimming stripped 5 bases from V and 1 base from J, with 11 bases between. The chain's CDR3 is CASSPRQITNEKLFF. The CDR3 nucleotides read TGTGCCAGCAGCCCTCGACAGATAACTAATGAAAAACTGTTTTTT.

This clonotype was seen a handful of times. The chain carries TRBV30 and TRBJ1-5, with D tentatively TRBD1 (5 bases). The CDR3 runs to 12 residues. Germline CDR1 and CDR2: GTSNPN and SVGIG (reference sequence). V dropped 4 bases and J dropped 9 bases, with 13 bases sitting between them. The CDR3 sequence is CAWNGDGGPQHF. The CDR3 DNA sequence: TGTGCCTGGAATGGGGACGGGGGGCCCCAGCATTTT.

Note on this clonotype: One junction end disagrees with the germline gene, perhaps due to a read error. The chain joins TRBV20-1 to TRBJ1-5; no definite D call. Germline V gene lookup returns CDR1 DFQATT and CDR2 SNEGSKA (reference sequence). This CDR3 comprises 15 residues. CDR3 bases: TGCGGTGCTATCAAAGAGGGTTCGGGGAATCAGCCCCAGCATTTT. This gives the protein CGAIKEGSGNQPQHF.

In its sample, this clonotype was seen many times. The chain links TRBV28 to TRBJ2-1; a possible D gene is TRBD2 (5 bases). Germline CDR1 reads MDHEN; CDR2 reads SYDVKM. This CDR3 contains 15 residues. V was shortened by 0 bases and J by 8 bases, with 14 bases between the two germline ends. CDR3 sequence reads: CASSLWDARGYEQFF. DNA for the CDR3: TGTGCCAGCAGTTTATGGGACGCACGCGGGTATGAGCAGTTCTTC. The entire variable domain, with the rest obtained from reference TRBV28 and TRBJ2-1, is as follows: DVKVTQSSRYLVKRTGEKVFLECVQDMDHENMFWYRQDPGLGLRLIYFSYDVKMKEKGDIPEGYSVSREKKERFSLILESASTNQTSMYLCASSLWDARGYEQFFGPGTRLTVL.

This chain joins TRBV9 and TRBJ2-3; no firm D call. The CDR3 has 13 amino acids. From germline, CDR1 is SGDLS and CDR2 YYNGEE. Trimming shortened V by 3 bases and J by 2 bases, and 7 bases separated the two germline ends. The CDR3 loop reads CASSAYPTDTQYF. The CDR3 DNA reads TGTGCCAGCAGCGCCTACCCCACAGATACGCAGTATTTT.

The chain recombines TRBV18 with TRBJ2-1, with 8 positions matching TRBD1. The V and J ends lost 2 bases and 4 bases, in that order; junction bases with no gene match: 7. The CDR3 covers 16 residues. Germline V gives CDR1 KGHSH, CDR2 LQKENI. The CDR3 protein is CASSPNRQGMYNEQFF. The CDR3 DNA follows: TGTGCCAGCTCACCAAATCGACAGGGGATGTACAATGAGCAGTTCTTC.